The 11 T cell receptor beta chains below come from one sample, sequenced in a study of CD8 T cells in Susac syndrome. Random hexamers were used to reverse transcribe the RNA input (about 0.45 to 1 ug). TCRdb re-derived calls from the immunoSEQ multiplex PCR reads in MiXCR, one entry per CDR3 protein. Counted here are just over 80,000 distinct CDR3 sequences, roughly 94% occurring once; the ten biggest clones make up about 0.28%. Sequencing was performed on CD8+ T cells from PBMCs. The receptors were gathered from a human donor in good health.

The chain uses TRBV2 and TRBJ2-3; D might be TRBD2 (6 bases). The CDR3 runs 14 residues. Germline V CDR1 and CDR2: SNHLY, FYNNEI. Deletions cut 5 bases from V and 7 bases from J, with 16 bases between. The CDR3 DNA reads as TGTGCCAGCAGTTCCGGGACTCAGCAAAATACGCAGTATTTT. Amino acid sequence: CASSSGTQQNTQYF.

V gene TRBV7-9 combines with J gene TRBJ1-6; D not resolved. V dropped 3 bases and J dropped 13 bases, with 7 bases sitting between them. The CDR3 is 11 residues long. Germline V gene lookup returns CDR1 SEHNR and CDR2 FQNEAQ (reference sequence). This chain's CDR3 is CASSFDRPLHF. For the CDR3, the DNA is TGTGCCAGCAGCTTTGACCGTCCCCTCCACTTT.

J is TRBJ2-2 and V is TRBV27, with a possible D match to TRBD2 (7 bases). Germline CDR1 MNHEY, CDR2 SMNVEV (reference sequence). This CDR3 has 15 amino acids. Trimming took 5 bases from V and 5 from J, leaving 15 bases between them. DNA of the CDR3: TGTGCCAGCAGTAGGTGGGGGGGCCAAACCGGGGAGCTGTTTTTT. Translated, it gives CASSRWGGQTGELFF.

This clonotype was detected once. The chain couples TRBV5-4 to TRBJ2-1; TRBD2 agrees at 8 bases. CDR3 length equals 16 residues. Germline lookup yields CDR1 SGHNT and CDR2 YYREEE (reference sequence). The V segment lost 4 bases and the J segment 3 bases; nucleotides outside the gene matches: 9. CDR3: CASSGAKRGFYNEQFF. CDR3 bases: TGTGCCAGCAGCGGAGCTAAGCGGGGGTTCTACAATGAGCAGTTCTTC. The entire variable domain, with the rest obtained from reference TRBV5-4 and TRBJ2-1, is as follows: ETGVTQSPTHLIKTRGQQVTLRCSSQSGHNTVSWYQQALGQGPQFIFQYYREEENGRGNFPPRFSGLQFPNYSSELNVNALELDDSALYLCASSGAKRGFYNEQFFGPGTRLTVL.

The genes are TRBV28 and TRBJ1-1; D gene unclear. The germline CDR1 and CDR2 sequences are MDHEN and SYDVKM. The CDR3 runs to 16 residues. V was pared by 5 bases and J by 0 bases, with 16 bases between. CDR3 loop: CASSPEVGIMNTEAFF. CDR3 in DNA: TGTGCCAGCAGTCCAGAGGTAGGAATCATGAACACTGAAGCTTTCTTT.

The rearrangement joins TRBV12-3 or TRBV12-4 to TRBJ2-1; D is unresolved. V lost 5 bases and J 3 bases, leaving 11 bases between the germline ends. This CDR3 contains 14 residues. The CDR3 DNA reads as TGTGCCAGCAGTCTGGGCCTATACTACAATGAGCAGTTCTTC. Translating gives CASSLGLYYNEQFF.

V is TRBV9 and J is TRBJ2-1, with TRBD1 identical over 8 bases. The CDR3 runs 14 residues. V shed 3 bases and J 6 bases; nucleotides not matched to a gene: 5. Germline-derived CDR1 and CDR2 are SGDLS and YYNGEE. Here the CDR3 reads CASSAWTGSNEQFF. CDR3 nucleotide sequence: TGTGCCAGCAGCGCATGGACAGGGAGCAATGAGCAGTTCTTC. The full variable domain, completed using reference TRBV9 and TRBJ2-1, is DSGVTQTPKHLITATGQRVTLRCSPRSGDLSVYWYQQSLDQGLQFLIQYYNGEERAKGNILERFSAQQFPDLHSELNLSSLELGDSALYFCASSAWTGSNEQFFGPGTRLTVL.

The rearrangement joins TRBV6-5 to TRBJ2-5, with D possibly TRBD1 on 8 matching bases. V lost 5 bases, J lost 4 bases, and 17 bases lay in between. CDR3 length: 15 residues. Germline V CDR1 and CDR2: MNHEY, SVGAGI. The CDR3 coding sequence is TGTGCCAGCAGTACAGGGGGGGGAGTGGGAGAGACCCAGTACTTC. Residues: CASSTGGGVGETQYF.

V gene TRBV9 combines with J gene TRBJ1-2, with a possible D match to TRBD1 (6 bases). V shed 0 bases and J shed 4 bases, with 19 bases lying between them. Germline V gives CDR1 SGDLS, CDR2 YYNGEE. The CDR3 contains 17 residues. CDR3 residues: CASSVGAGAFVGYGYTF. CDR3 sequence (DNA): TGTGCCAGCAGCGTAGGAGCGGGGGCCTTCGTGGGCTATGGCTACACCTTC.

The V and J genes are TRBV7-9 and TRBJ2-7; possibly TRBD1 for D (5 bases). The V end was cut by 9 bases, the J end by 3 bases, with 9 bases between. Germline lookup yields CDR1 SEHNR and CDR2 FQNEAQ (reference sequence). The CDR3 is 11 amino acids. CDR3: CASLRDYEQYF. CDR3 sequence (DNA): TGTGCCAGTCTCAGGGACTACGAGCAGTACTTC.

The gene calls are TRBV9 and TRBJ1-1; D is unresolved. Trimming removed 0 bases at V and 4 bases at J, with 10 bases between. Germline values: CDR1 SGDLS, CDR2 YYNGEE. CDR3 length: 14 residues. Here the CDR3 DNA reads TGTGCCAGCAGCGTAGATGATTCCGTCACTGAAGCTTTCTTT. It translates to CASSVDDSVTEAFF.